This TCR beta chain is from a study of early T cells in non-severe SARS-CoV-2 infection. Findings of the study overall: Sequences matched to VDJdb favored anti-spike CD8 responses, while private and CD4 specificities were missed.

The TCR library protocol was used to attach unique molecular identifiers. These identifiers were attached to individual cDNA molecules. In TCRdb, the 5' RACE reads were re-called with MiXCR into one record per CDR3 protein. The table shows 70,000 to 95,000 distinct CDR3 sequences, with roughly 14% occurring only once. In its sample, this clonotype was seen a few times. No antigen is known for it. The specimen sequenced was whole blood. The receptor comes from an adult who was a healthcare worker with PCR-confirmed SARS-CoV-2 infection or an uninfected control (not recorded which).

The CDR3 is CASRGMAELSYNEQFF. The DNA for the CDR3 is TGTGCCAGCAGGGGCATGGCAGAGCTCTCCTACAATGAGCAGTTCTTC. V and J are TRBV5-6 and TRBJ2-1; D ambiguous. This CDR3 has 16 residues. V lost 5 bases and J lost 0, with 15 bases in between. Germline V gives CDR1 SGHDT, CDR2 YYEEEE.